The rows below give T cell receptor beta chains drawn from one sample of a study of Graves' ophthalmopathy and Graves' hyperthyroidism. One entry per CDR3 protein results from TCRdb running MiXCR on the multiplex PCR reads. The data hold about 550,000 distinct CDR3 sequences, with roughly 40% observed a single time. The sequenced material came from peripheral blood or thyroid tissue (not recorded which). The receptors stem from an adult man with Graves' hyperthyroidism. Both conserved end residues are part of each CDR3. The size of a clone is reported for some rows only, either as once, few or many, or as a class for expanded clones.

>TRBJ2-7|TRBV7-3|.
CASSLTREDEQYF
>TRBJ2-5|TRBV18|.
CASSLGTRIQETQYF
>TRBJ2-2|TRBV7-9|many
CASSLDGGELFF
>TRBJ1-2|TRBV20-1|few
CSARDMQGVNYGYTF
>TRBJ2-3|TRBV2|.
CASSADRAHTDTQYF
>TRBJ1-4|TRBV10-3|few
CAISEGTEKLFF
>TRBJ1-2|TRBV2|.
CASRRDRGGYTF
>TRBJ2-7|TRBV7-8|many
CASSTGTGLYEQYF
>TRBJ1-2|TRBV3-1|many
CASSQGTRYYGYTF
>TRBJ1-1|TRBV19|.
CASTVTGVNTEAFF
>TRBJ2-3|TRBV7-6|.
CASSALASNTPYRTDTQYF
>TRBJ1-1|TRBV29-1|.
CSIGQGDTEAFF
>TRBJ2-2|TRBV7-2|.
CASRNWNTGELFF
>TRBJ2-7|TRBV20-1|once
CSARAKGQGYEQYF
>TRBJ2-7|TRBV18|few
CATGAGSYYEQYF
>TRBJ1-1|TRBV11-3|.
CASSLGAGLNTEAFF
>TRBJ2-7|TRBV7-8|many
CASSLGGREPSYEQYF
>TRBJ2-7|TRBV12-3/TRBV12-4|many
CASSDRGDSYEQYF
>TRBJ1-4|TRBV5-1|.
CASRPRATNEKLFF
>TRBJ2-7|TRBV19|many
CASSGGNEQYF
>TRBJ1-2|TRBV10-1|many
CASSEDRNYRYTF
>TRBJ2-5|TRBV7-9|.
CASSQGPYGGQETQYF
>TRBJ1-5|TRBV5-6|.
CASSRGVWGSNQPQHF
>TRBJ2-5|TRBV29-1|.
CSAPTGEETQYF
>TRBJ1-2|TRBV5-1|.
CAWSLRGTHNYGCTF
>TRBJ2-6|TRBV20-1|.
CSARGQGANVLTF
>TRBJ2-2|TRBV2|few
CASNRGNTGELFF
>TRBJ2-7|TRBV5-1|once
CASSLSRASYEQYF
>TRBJ2-7|TRBV5-8|many
CASSLVGYQGQYF
>TRBJ1-4|TRBV20-1|many
CSAPRQGVDEKLFF
>TRBJ1-2|TRBV6-6|.
CASSYSMGRRAGYTF
>TRBJ1-2|TRBV5-1|.
CASSWGLRGSFYGYTF
>TRBJ1-6|TRBV20-1|many
CSARPQTGASNSPLHF
>TRBJ2-2|TRBV14|.
CASSQGQGANTGELFF
>TRBJ2-7|TRBV11-3|.
CASSPGWQLSYEQYF
>TRBJ2-5|TRBV11-2|many
CASSLGTSGRRDETQYF
>TRBJ1-5|TRBV7-2|.
CASSLGSSGAGNQPQHF
>TRBJ1-1|TRBV6-4|many
CASSETPGLNTEAFF
>TRBJ2-7|TRBV4-1|many
CASSHDRLAGTYEQYF
>TRBJ2-7|TRBV2|.
CASSVDRGRVNEQYF
>TRBJ1-1|TRBV30|few
CAWSHTEAFF
>TRBJ2-5|TRBV12-3/TRBV12-4|.
CASSYSGQDQETQYF